This TCR beta chain was documented in a study of CD8+CD57+ T cells in acquired aplastic anemia. Study outcomes and limitations: The number of CD8+ CDR3 sequences shared by patients and controls was roughly 30.

It was genomic DNA that served as the template for profiling TCR beta VDJ and CDR3. TCRdb independently ran MiXCR on the reads; one entry per CDR3 protein. The sample includes 200,000 to 250,000 distinct CDR3 sequences, 60% to 65% of them seen just once. Regarding this clonotype: Its antigen is unidentified.

J gave up 3 bases and V 5 bases, and 5 bases lay outside the gene matches. The CDR3 length is 14 residues. CDR1 SGDLS and CDR2 YYNGEE come from the germline V gene. Sequenced sample: sorted CD4+, CD8+, or CD8+CD57+ T cells (not recorded which) from PBMCs. The receptor's source is a human donor in good health. J is TRBJ2-7 and V is TRBV9; 10 nucleotides align to TRBD1. As DNA, the CDR3 is TGTGCCAGCAGTCGGGACAGGGGTAACTACGAGCAGTACTTC. Amino acid sequence: CASSRDRGNYEQYF. Together with reference TRBV9 and TRBJ2-7, the CDR3 gives the full variable domain: DSGVTQTPKHLITATGQRVTLRCSPRSGDLSVYWYQQSLDQGLQFLIQYYNGEERAKGNILERFSAQQFPDLHSELNLSSLELGDSALYFCASSRDRGNYEQYFGPGTRLTVT.